This TCR beta chain was observed in a study of blood T cell repertoires in COVID-19. Overall study context: The analysed material was cDNA or gDNA that came from T cells, B-cell-depleted T cells, or PBMCs.

Source study methods: Researchers report that nucleated cell counts were estimated from reference gene primer amplification. Libraries were prepared by immunoSEQ multiplex PCR; TCRdb keeps only in-frame clonotypes and omits some of them. V, J and clone size are those of that table, while D and trimming were read from the DNA. Altogether 50,000 to 75,000 clones are present, roughly 87% being singletons, with the ten largest covering around 5.5%. This clone was observed once. This receptor was identified in a man older than 75 in a cohort sampled during active COVID-19. Material for sequencing was peripheral blood.

CDR3 nucleotides: TGTGCCAGCTCGGCGACAGGGGGAAAAGCCTACGAGCAGTACTTC. It codes for CASSATGGKAYEQYF. This chain links TRBV18 with TRBJ2-7, with TRBD1 identical over 9 bases. The V segment lost 6 bases and the J segment 2 bases; nucleotides outside the gene matches: 8. There are 15 residues in the CDR3. Germline V gene sequence: CDR1 KGHSH, CDR2 LQKENI.